These 18 T cell receptor beta chains were sequenced from one sample in a study of control samples from healthy donors and cancer patients. Clones were read by immunoSEQ multiplex PCR, and TCRdb kept only the in-frame ones, dropping some. The table shows about 160,000 clones, with roughly 94% occurring only once. Sequencing was carried out using blood. The receptors come from a woman aged 40-49 years in good health.

This sequence joins TRBV5-1 and TRBJ1-4; D unresolved. The CDR3 has 15 residues. Trimming took off 0 bases at V and 5 bases at J, with 11 bases between the two ends. Germline CDR1 is SGHRS and CDR2 is YFSETQ. CDR3 nucleotide sequence: TGCGCCAGCAGCTTGGTAGCGGCAGCAAATGAAAAACTGTTTTTT. Residues: CASSLVAAANEKLFF. Full variable domain (rest looked up from reference TRBV5-1 and TRBJ1-4): KAGVTQTPRYLIKTRGQQVTLSCSPISGHRSVSWYQQTPGQGLQFLFEYFSETQRNKGNFPGRFSGRQFSNSRSEMNVSTLELGDSALYLCASSLVAAANEKLFFGSGTQLSVL.

The chain uses TRBV24-1 and TRBJ2-7, with TRBD1 matching over 7 bases. The junction had 7 bases not matched to a gene; V was cut back by 3 bases and J by 0 bases. The CDR3 consists of 16 residues. Germline-derived CDR1 and CDR2 are KGHDR and SFDVKD. The chain's CDR3 is CATSDHRQGHSYEQYF. The CDR3 DNA is TGTGCCACCAGTGATCACCGACAGGGACACTCCTACGAGCAGTACTTC.

The genes are TRBV7-2 and TRBJ1-1, with D hard to call. The germline gives CDR1 SGHTA, CDR2 FQGNSA. Trimming pared 5 bases from V and 3 bases from J, leaving 19 bases between. CDR3 length equals 16 residues. The CDR3 nucleotides are TGTGCCAGCAGCCAACCTGGTTACGGGCTGTACACTGAAGCTTTCTTT. Translating it yields CASSQPGYGLYTEAFF.

J is TRBJ1-4 and V is TRBV7-2; perhaps TRBD1 as D (5 bases). Germline V gene lookup returns CDR1 SGHTA and CDR2 FQGNSA. V was clipped by 5 bases and J by 4 bases, with 14 bases between them. This CDR3 is 15 amino acids long. Here the CDR3 reads CASSLTGTINEKLFF. In nucleotides, the CDR3 is TGTGCCAGCAGCCTCACCGGGACTATTAATGAAAAACTGTTTTTT. The full variable domain, in which reference TRBV7-2 and TRBJ1-4 provide the parts outside the CDR3, is GAGVSQSPSNKVTEKGKDVELRCDPISGHTALYWYRQSLGQGLEFLIYFQGNSAPDKSGLPSDRFSAERTGGSVSTLTIQRTQQEDSAVYLCASSLTGTINEKLFFGSGTQLSVL.

The V and J genes are TRBV24-1 and TRBJ2-3; D remains ambiguous. The CDR3 is 13 amino acids. Trimming pared 3 bases from V and 2 bases from J, leaving 5 bases between. Germline V gene lookup returns CDR1 KGHDR and CDR2 SFDVKD. For the CDR3, the DNA is TGTGCCACCAGTGATGCAGCCACAGATACGCAGTATTTT. Its protein is CATSDAATDTQYF.

This chain connects TRBV4-3 to TRBJ1-5; a possible D gene is TRBD1 (6 bases). Trimming shortened V by 0 bases and J by 7 bases, and 13 bases separated the two germline ends. The CDR3 has 15 amino acids. Germline V lookup: CDR1 LGHNA, CDR2 YSLEER. CDR3 amino acids: CASSQDRGGPQPQHF. The CDR3 DNA reads as TGCGCCAGCAGCCAAGACAGGGGAGGGCCACAGCCCCAGCATTTT.

This clone was seen only once. Here the CDR3 reads CASTRDRNQPQHF. CDR3 DNA sequence: TGTGCCAGCACCCGGGACAGAAATCAGCCCCAGCATTTT. V and J are TRBV12-3 or TRBV12-4 and TRBJ1-5, with 7 bases matching TRBD1. Germline trimming cut 7 bases from V and 4 bases from J; bases unmatched to any gene: 4. The CDR3 loop spans 13 amino acids.

A single count supports this clone. This chain connects TRBV5-5 to TRBJ2-2; the D is unclear. This CDR3 has 14 amino acids. CDR1 is SGHKS and CDR2 is YYEKEE in the germline V gene (reference sequence). Trimming stripped 0 bases from V and 3 bases from J, with 6 bases between. The CDR3 protein is CASSLEGYTGELFF. The DNA for the CDR3 is TGTGCCAGCAGCTTGGAAGGGTACACCGGGGAGCTGTTTTTT. The full variable domain, rest sourced from reference TRBV5-5 and TRBJ2-2, is DAGVTQSPTHLIKTRGQQVTLRCSPISGHKSVSWYQQVLGQGPQFIFQYYEKEERGRGNFPDRFSARQFPNYSSELNVNALLLGDSALYLCASSLEGYTGELFFGEGSRLTVL.

V gene TRBV4-1 combines with J gene TRBJ2-5, with D perhaps TRBD1 (6 bases). V was pared by 3 bases and J by 2 bases, with 10 bases between. The CDR3 extends over 14 amino acids. The germline CDR1 and CDR2 sequences are MGHRA and YSYEKL. Here the CDR3 reads CASSQGALQETQYF. CDR3 nucleotide sequence: TGCGCCAGCAGCCAGGGGGCACTACAAGAGACCCAGTACTTC.

The rearrangement uses TRBV3-1 (or the pseudogene TRBV3-2) and TRBJ1-1; D unclear. The CDR3 is 11 amino acids. The V gene's germline CDR1 is LGHDT and CDR2 YNNKEL (reference sequence). Trimming removed 0 bases at V and 10 bases at J, with 6 bases between. The CDR3 spells CASSQETGAFF. The CDR3 region has the DNA TGTGCCAGCAGCCAAGAGACGGGAGCTTTCTTT.

This chain joins TRBV7-2 and TRBJ2-7, with TRBD2 matching over 16 bases. Trimming cost V 2 bases and J 4 bases; bases outside gene matches: 8. Germline V gene lookup returns CDR1 SGHTA and CDR2 FQGNSA. The CDR3 runs to 18 residues. CDR3 nucleotide sequence: TGTGCCAGCAGCTTAAGGGCCGGGACTAGCGGGGGGGCTTACGAGCAGTACTTC. Translating gives CASSLRAGTSGGAYEQYF.

This clone was detected once. The chain has TRBV7-9 and TRBJ1-4, with no clear D. Per the germline V gene, CDR1 is SEHNR and CDR2 is FQNEAQ (reference sequence). Trimming cost V 1 base and J 13 bases, with 16 bases left between them. The CDR3 is made up of 14 amino acids. CDR3 residues: CASSLGSDLVTLFF. Here the CDR3 DNA reads TGTGCCAGCAGCTTAGGCTCGGACCTCGTCACACTGTTTTTT.

This rearrangement joins TRBV3-1 (or the pseudogene TRBV3-2) to TRBJ2-7, with TRBD2 matching 9 bases. This CDR3 region has 16 residues. Germline lookup yields CDR1 LGHDT and CDR2 YNNKEL (reference sequence). With V trimmed by 3 bases and J by 5 bases, 11 bases remained unmatched. The DNA for the CDR3 is TGTGCCAGCAGCCACCCGACCTCTAGCGGGATAAACGAGCAGTACTTC. Encoded protein: CASSHPTSSGINEQYF.

DNA for the CDR3: TGCGCCAGCAGCTTGAACAGGGGCCCTAATGAAAAACTGTTTTTT. Amino acid sequence: CASSLNRGPNEKLFF. This rearrangement joins TRBV4-3 to TRBJ1-4; 7 bases map to TRBD1. The V segment lost 5 bases and the J segment 3 bases; nucleotides outside the gene matches: 6. CDR1 LGHNA and CDR2 YSLEER come from the germline V gene. This CDR3 has 15 residues.

The V call is TRBV21-1, the J call TRBJ2-5. TRBV21-1 is a known pseudogene. This CDR3 spans 15 amino acids. In nucleotides, the CDR3 is TGTGCCAGCAGCAAGCGTAAGGCCGGCCAAGAGACCCAGTACTTC. Amino acids: CASSKRKAGQETQYF.

The chain has TRBV15 and TRBJ1-2; D might be TRBD1 (6 bases). This CDR3 contains 14 residues. CDR1 and CDR2 (germline): LNHNV, YYDKDF (reference sequence). V was clipped by 6 bases and J by 2 bases, with 13 bases between them. The CDR3, as DNA: TGTGCCACCAGAGTGGAAAGGGGGAACTATGGCTACACCTTC. Translated: CATRVERGNYGYTF.

The V and J genes are TRBV12-3 or TRBV12-4 and TRBJ2-3, with TRBD2 as a possible D gene (6 bases). The V and J ends lost 11 bases and 2 bases respectively, with 14 bases between them. The CDR3 consists of 13 residues. The CDR3 region has the DNA TGTGCCTGCGCGGAGGGGCCCACAGATACGCAGTATTTT. It codes for CACAEGPTDTQYF.

This chain connects TRBV18 to TRBJ1-5; no clear D gene. Germline V CDR1 and CDR2: KGHSH, LQKENI. The CDR3 is 13 amino acids. V lost 2 bases to trimming and J lost 5 bases, with 7 bases between them. The DNA for the CDR3 is TGTGCCAGCTCACCAAGCCCCGATCAGCCCCAGCATTTT. This translates into CASSPSPDQPQHF.